The rows below give T cell receptor beta chains drawn from one sample of a study of graft-versus-host responses after intestinal transplantation. TCRdb's table, derived via immunoSEQ multiplex PCR, lists solely in-frame clones and lacks some. The sample lists some 110,000 clones, just over 90% seen once, with 0.2% to 0.25% in the top ten. These receptors lack a known antigen. Sequencing was performed on unstimulated CD4+ T cells sorted from spleen or lymph node cells, taken before transplant. The origin of the receptors is a human donor who was the organ donor for an intestinal transplant. Both conserved end residues are trimmed from each CDR3.

v_call cdr3_aa
TRBV30 AWTRRGSGSDEQF
TRBV6-1 ASSGQGEKLF
TRBV6-5 ASSRTGNTEAF
TRBV12-5 ASGSRESSYNEQF
TRBV4-1 ASSPWGRTDTQY
TRBV6-6 ASSSEGRLYEQY
TRBV5-1 ASSLGEQGEGYEQY
TRBV19 ASSSGSGGNTIY
TRBV6-1 ASSEPLFGYT
TRBV13 ASSFSKTRRGQETQY
TRBV10-3 AISDRDTNEKLF
TRBV30 AWSRDREETQY
TRBV5-6 ASSLSNEQF
TRBV19 ASRAGSAGNTIY
TRBV6-5 ASSLANQPQH
TRBV2 ASRWAYGYT
TRBV5-4 ASSGDRGLNTEAF
TRBV19 ASARRTGISYEQY
TRBV6-5 ASSYKGGGTEAF
TRBV6-1 ASSDTGGTYEQY
TRBV6-5 ASSFSGPETQY
TRBV30 AWSYLDGMNTEAF
TRBV5-4 ASSLASGPSSYEQY
TRBV4-1 ASSQDRQGGRTGEKLF
TRBV25-1 LRRGHQETQY
TRBV6-1 ASSRGDTQPQH
TRBV20-1 SAGGRETQY
TRBV7-6 ASSPLQGVGEQY
TRBV10-3 AIRVQGGNEQF